Listed below are T cell receptor beta chains from one sample, sequenced in a study of blood T cell repertoires in COVID-19. Sequencing was performed with immunoSEQ multiplex PCR; in TCRdb, only in-frame clones are kept and a portion is missing. Of 150,000 to 200,000 clones listed, approximately 88% are singletons. Material: PBMCs or T cells enriched from blood (not recorded which). Receptor source: a woman younger than 30 who had recovered from COVID-19. CDR3s include the opening cysteine and the closing phenylalanine or tryptophan. Each record gives: D gene, clone size, V gene, J gene, CDR3 DNA, CDR3 protein. The D gene is left open where the match is weak. Clone size, where shown, is once, few, many, or a class for clones that have expanded.

d_call: NA
clone_size: NA
v_call: TRBV4-1
j_call: TRBJ2-1
cdr3_nt: TGCGCCAGCAGCCCGCAAGGGGCAAAGCAGTTCTTC
cdr3_aa: CASSPQGAKQFF

d_call: TRBD1
clone_size: NA
v_call: TRBV2
j_call: TRBJ1-1
cdr3_nt: TGTGCCAGCAGTCCCTCCATACAGGGGTACACTGAAGCTTTCTTT
cdr3_aa: CASSPSIQGYTEAFF

d_call: NA
clone_size: NA
v_call: TRBV21-1
j_call: TRBJ2-1
cdr3_nt: TGTGCCAGCAGCAAAGCGGGACAGGGTCAATCCTCCTACAATGAGCAGTTCTTC
cdr3_aa: CASSKAGQGQSSYNEQFF

d_call: NA
clone_size: NA
v_call: TRBV2
j_call: TRBJ1-6
cdr3_nt: TGTGCCACACAAAGCTCCAGGAATAATTCACCCCTCCACTTT
cdr3_aa: CATQSSRNNSPLHF

d_call: NA
clone_size: few
v_call: TRBV6-1
j_call: TRBJ1-3
cdr3_nt: TGTGCCAGCAGTGATGGTAGGGGTTACACCATATATTTT
cdr3_aa: CASSDGRGYTIYF

d_call: NA
clone_size: NA
v_call: TRBV25-1
j_call: TRBJ1-4
cdr3_nt: TGTGCCAGCATCTACGGGTCGAGAACAACAACTAATGAAAAACTGTTTTTT
cdr3_aa: CASIYGSRTTTNEKLFF

d_call: NA
clone_size: NA
v_call: TRBV6-5
j_call: TRBJ2-2
cdr3_nt: TGTGCCAGCAGGGTAAACAGGGTTACCGGGGAGCTGTTTTTT
cdr3_aa: CASRVNRVTGELFF

d_call: NA
clone_size: NA
v_call: TRBV18
j_call: TRBJ2-3
cdr3_nt: TGTGCCAGCTCACCCCCCGACAGTCTTAGCACAGATACGCAGTATTTT
cdr3_aa: CASSPPDSLSTDTQYF

d_call: NA
clone_size: NA
v_call: TRBV2
j_call: TRBJ1-4
cdr3_nt: TGTGCCAGCAGTTCCACAGGGCCAATCCCTAGTGGTTTT
cdr3_aa: CASSSTGPIPSGF

d_call: NA
clone_size: NA
v_call: TRBV19
j_call: TRBJ1-1
cdr3_nt: TGTGCCAGTAGTTTCCTCATGGCAGGGCAAGCTTTCTTT
cdr3_aa: CASSFLMAGQAFF

d_call: NA
clone_size: once
v_call: TRBV5-1
j_call: TRBJ1-1
cdr3_nt: TGCGCCAGCAGTTCCGGGGTTGGAGCTTTCTTT
cdr3_aa: CASSSGVGAFF

d_call: NA
clone_size: NA
v_call: TRBV6-5
j_call: TRBJ2-7
cdr3_nt: TGTGCCATCCATCCAGGACAGAGGGTTTACGAGCAGTACTTC
cdr3_aa: CAIHPGQRVYEQYF

d_call: NA
clone_size: NA
v_call: TRBV6-1
j_call: TRBJ2-3
cdr3_nt: TGTGCCAGCAGTGAAGTACAGGTCACGGATACGCAGTATTTT
cdr3_aa: CASSEVQVTDTQYF

d_call: NA
clone_size: once
v_call: TRBV5-1
j_call: TRBJ2-7
cdr3_nt: TGCGCCAGCAGCTTGGACTCCCGGGTGTACTTC
cdr3_aa: CASSLDSRVYF

d_call: NA
clone_size: NA
v_call: TRBV2
j_call: TRBJ1-1
cdr3_nt: TGTGCCAGCTTATGGGCCGGGAACACTGAAGCTTTCTTT
cdr3_aa: CASLWAGNTEAFF

d_call: NA
clone_size: once
v_call: TRBV7-8
j_call: TRBJ1-1
cdr3_nt: TGTGCCAGCAGCTTTTCGGGGAACACTGAAGCTTTCTTT
cdr3_aa: CASSFSGNTEAFF

d_call: NA
clone_size: NA
v_call: TRBV4-3
j_call: TRBJ2-7
cdr3_nt: TGCGCCAGCAGCCAAGAAAACAGGGTCGAGTACTTC
cdr3_aa: CASSQENRVEYF